Listed below are T cell receptor beta chains from one sample, sequenced in a study of CD8 T cells in ankylosing spondylitis. TCRdb redid the calling of the 5' RACE reads with MiXCR, one entry per CDR3 protein. Here the sample spans 250,000 to 350,000 distinct CDR3 sequences, 20% being singletons. Specimen: blood, either unsorted or a sorted T cell fraction (not recorded which). These TCRs come from a male donor with ankylosing spondylitis or in good health (not recorded which). The CDR3 runs from the conserved cysteine through the conserved F or W. A D gene is named only where the DNA matches it firmly. Expanded clones are given a class, and other clones once, few, many or no size at all.

D	size	V	J	CDR3	DNA
.	.	TRBV5-1	TRBJ1-3	CASSLGWAGEVGNTIYF	TGCGCCAGCAGCTTGGGGTGGGCAGGAGAAGTTGGAAACACCATATATTTT
.	many	TRBV5-1	TRBJ2-6	CASSLSSGANVLTF	TGCGCCAGCAGCCTTAGCTCTGGGGCCAACGTCCTGACTTTC
TRBD2	.	TRBV12-3/TRBV12-4	TRBJ2-2	CASSFRQAGITGELFF	TGTGCCAGCAGTTTCCGTCAAGCGGGAATTACCGGGGAGCTGTTTTTT
TRBD2	.	TRBV5-1	TRBJ2-3	CASQTSGYTDTQYF	TGCGCCAGCCAGACTAGCGGGTACACAGATACGCAGTATTTT
.	few	TRBV28	TRBJ2-2	CATFWGKIRTGELFF	TGTGCCACCTTCTGGGGGAAAATTAGAACCGGGGAGCTGTTTTTT
TRBD1	many	TRBV12-3/TRBV12-4	TRBJ1-1	CASSQTGVGKTEAFF	TGTGCCAGCAGTCAGACAGGGGTAGGGAAAACTGAAGCTTTCTTT
.	few	TRBV10-3	TRBJ2-2	CAISEGRSNTGELFF	TGTGCCATCAGTGAGGGCCGCTCGAACACCGGGGAGCTGTTTTTT
TRBD2	many	TRBV10-3	TRBJ2-4	CPPGLELGIQYF	TGCCCGCCGGGACTAGAATTAGGGATTCAGTACTTC
.	.	TRBV3-1	TRBJ2-5	CASSQGTPRHQETQYF	TGTGCCAGCAGCCAAGGGACTCCTAGACACCAAGAGACCCAGTACTTC
TRBD1	few	TRBV5-1	TRBJ2-1	CASSSRTGVSSYNEQFF	TGCGCCAGCAGCTCCAGGACAGGGGTAAGCTCCTACAATGAGCAGTTCTTC
.	.	TRBV28	TRBJ2-4	CASSFQTVAKNIQYF	TGTGCCAGCAGTTTTCAGACAGTCGCCAAAAACATTCAGTACTTC